The 27 T cell receptor beta chains listed next were all sequenced from one sample in a study of identical twins. TCRdb re-called the 5' RACE reads with MiXCR, one entry per CDR3 protein. Here the sample spans some 1,600,000 distinct CDR3 sequences, 32% being singletons. Sequenced: cord blood. The origin of the receptors is a newborn girl in good health.

This clonotype was found many times. This rearrangement joins TRBV11-1 to TRBJ2-1, with TRBD2 matching 10 bases. Germline assignment: CDR1 SGHAT and CDR2 FQDESV (reference sequence). This CDR3 is 17 amino acids long. With 5 bases clipped from V and 5 bases from J, the junction kept 12 bases outside the gene matches. This chain's CDR3 is CASSQSPGLARDNEQFF. CDR3 in DNA: TGTGCCAGCAGCCAATCCCCGGGACTAGCGAGGGACAATGAGCAGTTCTTC. Based on the CDR3 plus reference TRBV11-1 and TRBJ2-1, the full variable domain is EAEVAQSPRYKITEKSQAVAFWCDPISGHATLYWYRQILGQGPELLVQFQDESVVDDSQLPKDRFSAERLKGVDSTLKIQPAELGDSAMYLCASSQSPGLARDNEQFFGPGTRLTVL.

The J gene is TRBJ2-1, the V gene TRBV12-3 or TRBV12-4, with unresolved D. There are 11 residues in the CDR3. Trimming removed 3 bases at V and 8 bases at J, with 5 bases between. CDR3 region: CASSFQYEQFF. The DNA for the CDR3 is TGTGCCAGCAGTTTTCAATATGAGCAGTTCTTC.

This chain uses TRBV3-1 with TRBJ1-2, with D tentatively TRBD1 (5 bases). CDR1 LGHDT and CDR2 YNNKEL come from the germline V gene (reference sequence). The CDR3 spans 14 residues. With 4 bases removed from V and 3 bases from J, the gap between germline ends came to 12 bases. The DNA for the CDR3 is TGTGCCAGCAGCCCCCGGGACGGGCACTATGGCTACACCTTC. Translated, it gives CASSPRDGHYGYTF.

This clonotype came up many times. It may be a read error: a sequence one base away is much more abundant. The V and J genes are TRBV9 and TRBJ2-7; D gene ambiguous. Trimming took off 0 bases at V and 3 bases at J, with 1 base between the two ends. CDR1 SGDLS and CDR2 YYNGEE come from the germline V gene. The CDR3 extends over 11 amino acids. CDR3 loop: CASSVDYEQYF. CDR3 DNA: TGTGCCAGCAGCGTAGACTACGAGCAGTACTTC. The full variable domain, its missing parts supplied by reference TRBV9 and TRBJ2-7, is DSGVTQTPKHLITATGQRVTLRCSPRSGDLSVYWYQQSLDQGLQFLIQYYNGEERAKGNILERFSAQQFPDLHSELNLSSLELGDSALYFCASSVDYEQYFGPGTRLTVT.

This clonotype was recorded at least ten times. V and J are TRBV7-2 and TRBJ2-1; D gene ambiguous. Per germline, CDR1 SGHTA and CDR2 FQGNSA. Between the trimmed V and J ends, which lost 2 bases and 2 bases, there was a span of 13 bases. This CDR3 is built from 16 residues. The CDR3 region has the DNA TGTGCCAGCAGCTTATTCTCTGGAAACACCTACAATGAGCAGTTCTTC. As protein: CASSLFSGNTYNEQFF.

The chain employs TRBV12-3 or TRBV12-4 and TRBJ2-7; D is perhaps TRBD1 (6 bases). Trimming took 3 bases from V and 3 from J, leaving 12 bases between them. The CDR3 contains 14 residues. CDR3 DNA: TGTGCCAGCAGTTTGGCCAGGGGCATCTACGAGCAGTACTTC. It is translated as CASSLARGIYEQYF.

This clonotype was counted a few times. The V call is TRBV10-3, the J call TRBJ2-3; TRBD2 aligns across 8 bases. With 4 bases clipped from V and 8 bases from J, the junction kept 11 bases outside the gene matches. CDR3 length: 15 residues. Germline V lookup: CDR1 ENHRY, CDR2 SYGVKD. This CDR3 reads CAISGAGDLRSTQYF. CDR3 coding DNA: TGTGCCATCAGTGGAGCGGGAGACCTCAGGAGTACGCAGTATTTT.

This clonotype was picked up many times. The rearrangement uses TRBV25-1 and TRBJ1-2; D is perhaps TRBD1 (6 bases). CDR3 length: 15 amino acids. In germline, CDR1 is MGHDK, CDR2 SYGVNS. Trimming removed 3 bases at V and 0 bases at J, with 11 bases between. The CDR3 DNA sequence: TGTGCCAGCAGTGATCCCGGGGGCGCTAACTATGGCTACACCTTC. Its protein is CASSDPGGANYGYTF.

The V and J genes are TRBV3-1 and TRBJ2-4, with 8 bases identical to TRBD2. J lost 4 bases, V lost 5 bases, and 10 bases had no gene match. This CDR3 spans 16 amino acids. CDR1 LGHDT and CDR2 YNNKEL come from the germline V gene (reference sequence). CDR3 protein: CASSSFWTSRKNIQYF. The CDR3 DNA is TGTGCCAGCAGCTCGTTTTGGACTAGCAGAAAAAACATTCAGTACTTC.

The chain has TRBV11-2 and TRBJ1-4; tentative D call: TRBD1 (6 bases). CDR3 length equals 14 residues. Germline CDR1 SGHAT, CDR2 FQNNGV. Trimming cost V 4 bases and J 8 bases, with 14 bases left between them. The CDR3 is CASSSMLRGEKLFF. The CDR3 DNA reads TGTGCCAGCAGCTCAATGTTGAGGGGGGAAAAACTGTTTTTT.

Of note for this clonotype: A read error may produce the germline difference seen at one junction end. This rearrangement joins TRBV10-3 to TRBJ2-3; no firm D call. From germline, CDR1 is ENHRY and CDR2 SYGVKD. The CDR3 has 15 amino acids. The CDR3 region has the DNA TGTGCCATCAGTGATGTGGACGGGCCCACAGATACGCAGAATTTT. This translates into CAISDVDGPTDTQNF.

The chain couples TRBV7-6 to TRBJ2-7; D gene uncertain. The germline V gene has CDR1 SGHVS and CDR2 FNYEAQ. The CDR3 totals 13 residues. V was pared by 6 bases and J by 0 bases, with 9 bases between. The CDR3 loop is CASRSLGSYEQYF. DNA for the CDR3: TGTGCCAGCAGATCGCTGGGCTCCTACGAGCAGTACTTC.

This chain joins TRBV20-1 and TRBJ1-5, with 10 bases that match TRBD1. V shed 2 bases and J 7 bases; nucleotides not matched to a gene: 14. CDR1 and CDR2 from the germline V gene are DFQATT and SNEGSKA (reference sequence). The CDR3 runs 17 residues. CDR3 DNA: TGCAGTGCTAGATCGAGGACAGGGGGAACCCCGGGACAGCCCCAGCATTTT. Translation: CSARSRTGGTPGQPQHF.

V is TRBV4-1 and J is TRBJ2-5; no definite D call. Germline assignment: CDR1 MGHRA and CDR2 YSYEKL. V was shortened by 0 bases and J by 1 base, with 12 bases between the two germline ends. The CDR3 is made up of 16 amino acids. In nucleotides, the CDR3 is TGCGCCAGCAGCCAAGACTTCAGAGCTATCCAAGAGACCCAGTACTTC. Amino acids: CASSQDFRAIQETQYF.

This clonotype was seen more than once but under ten times. This sequence joins TRBV20-1 and TRBJ2-1, with a weak D call TRBD2 (6 bases). This CDR3 has 14 residues. V was clipped by 3 bases and J by 2 bases, with 11 bases between them. Germline assignment: CDR1 DFQATT and CDR2 SNEGSKA (reference sequence). The CDR3 sequence is CSAREGHPYNEQFF. The CDR3 DNA sequence: TGCAGTGCTAGGGAGGGCCACCCCTACAATGAGCAGTTCTTC.

The J gene is TRBJ2-5, the V gene TRBV29-1; possibly TRBD1 or TRBD2 for D (5 bases each). V was shortened by 2 bases and J by 4 bases, with 11 bases between the two germline ends. This CDR3 is built from 13 residues. CDR1 is SQVTM, CDR2 ANQGSEA, per germline. The chain's CDR3 is CSVEILRGETQYF. The CDR3 nucleotides are TGCAGCGTTGAAATCCTGAGGGGAGAGACCCAGTACTTC.

This clonotype was detected a few times. The chain's CDR3 is CASSLAATLPYEQYF. CDR3 nucleotides: TGTGCCAGCAGCTTAGCGGCTACCCTTCCCTACGAGCAGTACTTC. This sequence joins TRBV11-2 and TRBJ2-7; no reliable D call. Germline CDR1 SGHAT, CDR2 FQNNGV. The CDR3 contains 15 residues. The V and J ends lost 1 base and 2 bases respectively, with 12 bases between them.

The genes are TRBV12-3 or TRBV12-4 and TRBJ2-3; tentatively, D is TRBD1 or TRBD2 (5 bases each). V was clipped by 5 bases and J by 0 bases, with 15 bases between them. The CDR3 loop spans 16 amino acids. The CDR3 reads CASSASGTASTDTQYF. The CDR3 nucleotides read TGTGCCAGCAGTGCGTCCGGGACGGCTAGCACAGATACGCAGTATTTT.

This clonotype was picked up a small number of times. CDR3 coding DNA: TGTGCCACCAGCAGAGCGGTAGAGCTCCTGGATGGCTACACCTTC. This codes for CATSRAVELLDGYTF. This chain links TRBV15 with TRBJ1-2; no definite D call. CDR3 size: 15 residues. CDR1 LNHNV and CDR2 YYDKDF come from the germline V gene (reference sequence). V lost 1 base and J lost 6, with 15 bases in between. Variable domain in full (rest from reference TRBV15 and TRBJ1-2): DAMVIQNPRYQVTQFGKPVTLSCSQTLNHNVMYWYQQKSSQAPKLLFHYYDKDFNNEADTPDNFQSRRPNTSFCFLDIRSPGLGDTAMYLCATSRAVELLDGYTFGSGTRLTVV.

In its sample, this clonotype was seen a few times. CDR3 coding DNA: TGTGCCGTTTTGGTCCCGGGAATAGATACGCAGTATTTT. It codes for CAVLVPGIDTQYF. The chain joins TRBV28 to TRBJ2-3; D may be TRBD2 (5 bases). Deletions cut 11 bases from V and 5 bases from J, with 17 bases between. CDR3 length equals 13 residues. From germline, CDR1 is MDHEN and CDR2 SYDVKM.

The sample holds a few counts of this clonotype. The chain links TRBV11-2 to TRBJ2-1; TRBD2 matches 7 bases. The DNA end favors TRBJ2-7, so the J call may be wrong. This CDR3 is built from 18 residues. Germline CDR1 SGHAT, CDR2 FQNNGV. The CDR3 protein is CASSLGLGLAASYNEQYF. The CDR3 bases are TGTGCCAGCAGCTTAGGCCTTGGGCTAGCGGCCTCCTACAATGAGCAGTACTTC.

This clonotype was counted only a few times. J is TRBJ2-1 and V is TRBV29-1; D unresolved. The CDR3 totals 15 residues. From germline, CDR1 is SQVTM and CDR2 ANQGSEA. V was pared by 6 bases and J by 0 bases, with 15 bases between. The CDR3 DNA reads TGCAGCGTCTTGTCGGCCTCCAGCTCCTACAATGAGCAGTTCTTC. Encoded protein: CSVLSASSSYNEQFF.

This chain links TRBV29-1 with TRBJ1-4, with 8 bases identical to TRBD1. CDR3 size: 14 residues. The J segment lost 3 bases and the V segment lost 5 bases, leaving 5 bases of the junction unmatched. Looked up from germline, CDR1 is SQVTM and CDR2 is ANQGSEA. CDR3 amino acids: CSVKLQGANEKLFF. In nucleotides, the CDR3 is TGCAGCGTTAAACTACAGGGGGCTAATGAAAAACTGTTTTTT.

This clonotype appeared many times. The V and J genes are TRBV12-3 or TRBV12-4 and TRBJ2-3; D unclear. CDR3 size: 13 residues. Trimming pared 2 bases from V and 4 bases from J, leaving 7 bases between. CDR3: CASSLKGPDTQYF. The CDR3 nucleotides are TGTGCCAGCAGTTTAAAAGGGCCAGATACGCAGTATTTT.

This clonotype showed up just a few times. The chain recombines TRBV20-1 with TRBJ1-5; D remains unclear. This CDR3 has 13 amino acids. V lost 1 base and J lost 13, with 17 bases in between. CDR1 and CDR2 (germline): DFQATT, SNEGSKA (reference sequence). CDR3: CSARVQVTGTQHF. The CDR3 nucleotides read TGCAGTGCTAGAGTTCAGGTTACCGGTACGCAGCATTTT.

This clonotype was observed a few times. In DNA form, the CDR3 reads TGTGCCAGCAGTTACTCCGGGACAGGGATATACAATGAGCAGTTCTTC. Amino acids: CASSYSGTGIYNEQFF. This chain connects TRBV6-5 to TRBJ2-1; 9 nucleotides align to TRBD1. This CDR3 spans 16 amino acids. Per germline, CDR1 MNHEY and CDR2 SVGAGI. J lost 4 bases, V lost 0 bases, and 4 bases had no gene match.

This clonotype was observed a handful of times. This chain links TRBV11-2 with TRBJ1-3; D is uncertain. The CDR3 covers 13 residues. Germline CDR1 SGHAT, CDR2 FQNNGV. Trimming shortened V by 5 bases and J by 9 bases, and 14 bases separated the two germline ends. CDR3 amino acids: CASSHLGVRTIYF. CDR3 nucleotide sequence: TGTGCCAGCAGCCACCTAGGAGTGCGCACCATATATTTT.